The clone carrying this TCR beta chain was detected only a few times. Its antigen is unknown. The PCR made use of 60 Vbeta and 13 Jbeta primers. Using immunoSEQ multiplex PCR, the repertoire was profiled, and TCRdb retains in-frame clones only, with some absent. The table shows roughly 230,000 clones, with about 88% occurring only once. The data were taken from a study of cytomegalovirus exposure and HLA in healthy donors. Nominally healthy donors were sampled, though unrecorded immune exposures were likely. This CDR3 spans 14 amino acids. Germline V lookup: CDR1 SGHDN, CDR2 FVKESK. Trimming left V 8 bases short and J 0 bases short, with 11 bases between. Overall study results and limits: Using a false discovery rate of 0.05, a later analysis showed that approximately 17,000 TCR beta sequences were associated with HLA alleles. Some V segments, TRBV6-2 and TRBV6-3 among them, were indistinguishable and were therefore excluded.

The V and J genes are TRBV14 and TRBJ2-1; D is uncertain. The sequence was collected from a girl aged 2 to 10 in good health and CMV-seronegative. The sequencing sample was made of PBMCs. The CDR3 is CASAGPSSYNEQFF. The CDR3 coding sequence is TGTGCCAGCGCCGGTCCGAGCTCCTACAATGAGCAGTTCTTC. The complete variable domain, with remaining parts taken from reference TRBV14 and TRBJ2-1, reads EAGVTQFPSHSVIEKGQTVTLRCDPISGHDNLYWYRRVMGKEIKFLLHFVKESKQDESGMPNNRFLAERTGGTYSTLKVQPAELEDSGVYFCASAGPSSYNEQFFGPGTRLTVL.